Following are 5 T cell receptor beta chains from one sample sequenced in a study of CD8+ T cells in alopecia areata. Treatment noted: oral pan-JAK inhibitor, 5-10 mg twice daily. Reverse transcribed after extraction, RNA yielded cDNA as the sequencing template. The repertoire was sequenced with immunoSEQ multiplex PCR; TCRdb's copy has only in-frame clones and lacks some. The top ten hold just under 0.5% of the sample, which has fewer than 250,000 clones, 30% to 40% seen once. This specimen was CD4+ T cells sorted from blood, taken at week 34, from a patient treated with tofacitinib. Receptor source: a human donor with alopecia areata.

The chain has TRBV2 and TRBJ2-5; D remains unclear. The ends were cut back, 0 bases at V and 5 bases at J, with 4 bases in the middle. This CDR3 is built from 12 residues. Germline CDR1 reads SNHLY; CDR2 reads FYNNEI. The CDR3 is CASSEAVETQYF. The CDR3, as DNA: TGTGCCAGCAGTGAAGCGGTTGAGACCCAGTACTTC.

This clone has only a few counts. This chain uses TRBV18 with TRBJ1-3, with D tentatively TRBD1 (5 bases). Germline CDR1 reads KGHSH; CDR2 reads LQKENI. The CDR3 sequence is 15 residues long. V was shortened by 5 bases and J by 0 bases, with 11 bases between the two germline ends. The CDR3 region has the DNA TGTGCCAGCTCAGGTTACGACAGCTCTGGAAACACCATATATTTT. It encodes CASSGYDSSGNTIYF. Supplemented by reference TRBV18 and TRBJ1-3, the full variable domain reads NAGVMQNPRHLVRRRGQEARLRCSPMKGHSHVYWYRQLPEEGLKFMVYLQKENIIDESGMPKERFSAEFPKEGPSILRIQQVVRGDSAAYFCASSGYDSSGNTIYFGEGSWLTVV.

This clone was recorded a few times. The chain recombines TRBV30 with TRBJ2-2, with 14 bases fitting TRBD2. After removal of 6 bases from V and 6 bases from J, the junction contained 6 bases not matched to a gene. The CDR3 is 15 residues long. Per the germline V gene, CDR1 is GTSNPN and CDR2 is SVGIG (reference sequence). CDR3 nucleotide sequence: TGTGCCTGCCCCAAGGGACTAGCGGGAGCCGGGGAGCTGTTTTTT. Protein product: CACPKGLAGAGELFF.

This clone showed up just a few times. At the DNA level, this CDR3 is encoded by other sequences in the same sample as well. This chain joins TRBV30 and TRBJ2-2; D not resolved. The germline V gene encodes CDR1 GTSNPN and CDR2 SVGIG (reference sequence). V lost 0 bases, J lost 7 bases, and 3 bases lay in between. The CDR3 covers 11 residues. The CDR3 protein is CAWSVNGELFF. For the CDR3, the DNA is TGTGCCTGGAGTGTGAACGGGGAGCTGTTTTTT.

The chain combines TRBV5-1 with TRBJ1-4; no clear D gene. This CDR3 comprises 8 residues. Trimming took 5 bases from V and 16 from J, leaving 6 bases between them. Germline CDR1 reads SGHRS; CDR2 reads YFSETQ. CDR3 DNA sequence: TGCGCCAGCAGGAATCCGTTTTTT. The encoded protein is CASRNPFF.